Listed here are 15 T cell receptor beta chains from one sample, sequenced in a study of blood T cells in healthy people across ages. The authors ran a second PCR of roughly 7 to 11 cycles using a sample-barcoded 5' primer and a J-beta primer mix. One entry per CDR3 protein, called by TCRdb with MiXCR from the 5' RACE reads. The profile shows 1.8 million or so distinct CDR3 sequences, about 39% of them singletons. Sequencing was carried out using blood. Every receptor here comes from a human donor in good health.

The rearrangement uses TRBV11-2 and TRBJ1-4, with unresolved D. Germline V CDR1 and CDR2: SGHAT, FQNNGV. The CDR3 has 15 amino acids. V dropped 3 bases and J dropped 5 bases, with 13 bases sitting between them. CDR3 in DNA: TGTGCCAGCAGCTTTGCCGGGAGAAAAAATGAAAAACTGTTTTTT. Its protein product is CASSFAGRKNEKLFF.

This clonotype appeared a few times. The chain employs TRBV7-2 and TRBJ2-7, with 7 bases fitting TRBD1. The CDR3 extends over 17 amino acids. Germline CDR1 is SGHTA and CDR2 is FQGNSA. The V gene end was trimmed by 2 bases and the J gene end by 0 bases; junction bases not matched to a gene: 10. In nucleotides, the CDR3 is TGTGCCAGCAGCTTAAACCCGGGACAGCTTAGCTCCTACGAGCAGTACTTC. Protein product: CASSLNPGQLSSYEQYF.

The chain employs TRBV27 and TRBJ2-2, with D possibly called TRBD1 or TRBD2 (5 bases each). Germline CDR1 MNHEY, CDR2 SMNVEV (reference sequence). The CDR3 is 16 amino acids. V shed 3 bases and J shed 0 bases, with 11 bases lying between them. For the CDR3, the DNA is TGTGCCAGCAGTTTCGACCGGGGCCCGAACACCGGGGAGCTGTTTTTT. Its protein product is CASSFDRGPNTGELFF.

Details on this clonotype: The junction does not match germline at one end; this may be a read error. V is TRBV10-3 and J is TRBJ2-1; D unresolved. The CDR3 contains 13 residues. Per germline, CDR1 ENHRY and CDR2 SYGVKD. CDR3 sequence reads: CAISEVQYNERFF. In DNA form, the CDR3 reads TGTGCCATCAGTGAGGTCCAATACAATGAGCGGTTCTTC.

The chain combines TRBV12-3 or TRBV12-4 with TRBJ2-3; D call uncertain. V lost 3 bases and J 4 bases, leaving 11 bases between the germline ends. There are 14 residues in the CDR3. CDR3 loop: CASSFWVRADTQYF. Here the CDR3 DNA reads TGTGCCAGCAGTTTCTGGGTCCGCGCAGATACGCAGTATTTT.

This chain's CDR3 is CASSLSAGNNNEQFF. CDR3 nucleotides: TGTGCCAGCAGCTTATCCGCGGGGAACAACAATGAGCAGTTCTTC. This chain uses TRBV7-2 with TRBJ2-1, with D perhaps matching TRBD2 (6 bases). There are 15 residues in the CDR3. Germline CDR1 reads SGHTA; CDR2 reads FQGNSA. V lost 2 bases and J 5 bases, leaving 13 bases between the germline ends.

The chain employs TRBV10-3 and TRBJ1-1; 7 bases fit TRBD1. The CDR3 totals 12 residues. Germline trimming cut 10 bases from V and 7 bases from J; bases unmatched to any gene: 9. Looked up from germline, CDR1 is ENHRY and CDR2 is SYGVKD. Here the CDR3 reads CANAGGGGEAFF. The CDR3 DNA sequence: TGTGCCAACGCAGGGGGTGGCGGTGAAGCTTTCTTT.

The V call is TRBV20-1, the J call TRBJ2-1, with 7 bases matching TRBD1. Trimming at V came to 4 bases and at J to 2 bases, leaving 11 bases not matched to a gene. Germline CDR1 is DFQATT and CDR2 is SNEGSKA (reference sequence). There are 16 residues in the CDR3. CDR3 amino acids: CSATRWDSRPYNEQFF. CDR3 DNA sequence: TGCAGTGCTACACGCTGGGACAGCCGCCCCTACAATGAGCAGTTCTTC.

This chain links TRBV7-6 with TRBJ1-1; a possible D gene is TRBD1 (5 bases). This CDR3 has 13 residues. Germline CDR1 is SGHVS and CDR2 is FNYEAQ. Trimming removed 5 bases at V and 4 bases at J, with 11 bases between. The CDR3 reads CASSPTEPTEAFF. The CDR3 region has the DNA TGTGCCAGCAGCCCGACAGAACCCACTGAAGCTTTCTTT.

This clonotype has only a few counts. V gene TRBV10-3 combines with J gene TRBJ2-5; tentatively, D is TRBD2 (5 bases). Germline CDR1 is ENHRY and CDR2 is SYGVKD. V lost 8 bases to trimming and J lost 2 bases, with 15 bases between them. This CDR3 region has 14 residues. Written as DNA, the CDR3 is TGTGCCATCGGGAATACCGGGATACAAGAGACCCAGTACTTC. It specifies CAIGNTGIQETQYF.

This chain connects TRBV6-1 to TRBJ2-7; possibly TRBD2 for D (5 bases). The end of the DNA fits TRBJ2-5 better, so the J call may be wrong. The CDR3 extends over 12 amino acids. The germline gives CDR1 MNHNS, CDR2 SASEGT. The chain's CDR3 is CASSEWEKTQYF. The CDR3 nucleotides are TGTGCCAGCAGTGAATGGGAGAAGACCCAGTACTTC.

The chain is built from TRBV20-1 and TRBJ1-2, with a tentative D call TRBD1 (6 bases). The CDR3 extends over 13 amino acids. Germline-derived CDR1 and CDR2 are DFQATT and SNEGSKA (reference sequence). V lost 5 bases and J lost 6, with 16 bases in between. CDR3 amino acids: CSALDSSQNGYTF. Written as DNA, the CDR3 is TGCAGTGCTTTGGACAGCTCCCAGAATGGCTACACCTTC.

The CDR3 DNA is TGTGCCAGCAGCGTAGGAGGACAGGGGTATGAAGCTTTCTTT. It yields the protein CASSVGGQGYEAFF. The chain couples TRBV9 to TRBJ1-1, with 9 bases matching TRBD1. J lost 7 bases, V lost 0 bases, and 4 bases had no gene match. Germline assignment: CDR1 SGDLS and CDR2 YYNGEE. The CDR3 has 14 amino acids. Looking up the rest from reference TRBV9 and TRBJ1-1 gives the full variable domain: DSGVTQTPKHLITATGQRVTLRCSPRSGDLSVYWYQQSLDQGLQFLIQYYNGEERAKGNILERFSAQQFPDLHSELNLSSLELGDSALYFCASSVGGQGYEAFFGQGTRLTVV.

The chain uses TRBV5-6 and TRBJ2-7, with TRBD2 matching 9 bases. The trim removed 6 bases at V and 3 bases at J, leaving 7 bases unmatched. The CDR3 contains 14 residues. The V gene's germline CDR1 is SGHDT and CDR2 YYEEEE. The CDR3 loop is CASNWRLADYEQYF. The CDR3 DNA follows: TGTGCCAGCAACTGGAGACTAGCGGACTACGAGCAGTACTTC.

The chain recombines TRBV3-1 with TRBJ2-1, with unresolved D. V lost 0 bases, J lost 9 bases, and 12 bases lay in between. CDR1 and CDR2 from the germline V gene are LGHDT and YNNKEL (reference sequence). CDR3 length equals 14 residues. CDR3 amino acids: CASSQDLRRSEQFF. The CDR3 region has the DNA TGTGCCAGCAGCCAAGATCTGAGGCGGAGTGAGCAGTTCTTC.